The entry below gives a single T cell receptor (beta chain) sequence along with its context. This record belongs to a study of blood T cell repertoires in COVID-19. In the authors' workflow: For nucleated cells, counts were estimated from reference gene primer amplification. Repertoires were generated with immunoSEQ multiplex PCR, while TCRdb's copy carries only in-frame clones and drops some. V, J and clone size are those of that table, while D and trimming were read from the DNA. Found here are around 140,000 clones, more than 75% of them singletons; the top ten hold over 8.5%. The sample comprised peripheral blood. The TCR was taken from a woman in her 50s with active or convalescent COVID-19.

The CDR3 DNA follows: TGTGCCAGTAGTATTAACGGGGGTACGGCCGAAGCTTTCTTT. Protein product: CASSINGGTAEAFF. J is TRBJ1-1 and V is TRBV19; D perhaps matches TRBD1 (5 bases). CDR1 and CDR2 from the germline V gene are LNHDA and SQIVND (reference sequence). Trimming took off 3 bases at V and 8 bases at J, with 16 bases between the two ends. The CDR3 extends over 14 amino acids.